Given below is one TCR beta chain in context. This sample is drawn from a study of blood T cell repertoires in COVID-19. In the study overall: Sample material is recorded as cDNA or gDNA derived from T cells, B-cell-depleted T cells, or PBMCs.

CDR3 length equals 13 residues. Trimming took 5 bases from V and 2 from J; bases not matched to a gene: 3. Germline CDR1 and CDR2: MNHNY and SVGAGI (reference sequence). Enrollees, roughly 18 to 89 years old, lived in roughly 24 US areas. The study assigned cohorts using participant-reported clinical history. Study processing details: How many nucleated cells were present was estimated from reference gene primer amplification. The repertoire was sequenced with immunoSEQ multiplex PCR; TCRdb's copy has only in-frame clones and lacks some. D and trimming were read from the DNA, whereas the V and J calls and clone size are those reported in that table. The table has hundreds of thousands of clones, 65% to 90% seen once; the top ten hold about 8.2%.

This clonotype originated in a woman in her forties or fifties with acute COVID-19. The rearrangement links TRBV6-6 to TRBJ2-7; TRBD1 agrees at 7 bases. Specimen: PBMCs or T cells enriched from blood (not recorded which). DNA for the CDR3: TGTGCCAGCAGTAGGGGGCCCACCTACGAGCAGTACTTC. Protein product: CASSRGPTYEQYF.